This TCR beta chain stems from a study of breast tumors, draining lymph nodes, adjacent tissues. Overall study results and limits: The lymph node origin of tumor T cells was framed as consistent with a hypothesis, not demonstrated. Tumors had less TCR diversity than lymph nodes, more than nontumor tissue.

Trimming took 6 bases from V and 3 from J; bases not matched to a gene: 5. Per the germline V gene, CDR1 is GTSNPN and CDR2 is SVGIG (reference sequence). The CDR3 contains 13 residues. TCRdb recomputed calls from the multiplex PCR reads with MiXCR, one row per CDR3 protein. The sample holds several thousand distinct CDR3 sequences, 42% seen once. By share, this clonotype counts as medium-sized. The antigen is not known. The chain employs TRBV30 and TRBJ2-7; 10 nucleotides match TRBD1. The sample taken for sequencing was tumor-adjacent breast tissue. This sequence was found in a female donor with breast cancer. Some clones in this sample may be carry-over from other donors' samples. The CDR3 spells CACSGTGVYEQYF. The CDR3 coding sequence is TGTGCCTGTTCCGGGACAGGGGTCTACGAGCAGTACTTC.